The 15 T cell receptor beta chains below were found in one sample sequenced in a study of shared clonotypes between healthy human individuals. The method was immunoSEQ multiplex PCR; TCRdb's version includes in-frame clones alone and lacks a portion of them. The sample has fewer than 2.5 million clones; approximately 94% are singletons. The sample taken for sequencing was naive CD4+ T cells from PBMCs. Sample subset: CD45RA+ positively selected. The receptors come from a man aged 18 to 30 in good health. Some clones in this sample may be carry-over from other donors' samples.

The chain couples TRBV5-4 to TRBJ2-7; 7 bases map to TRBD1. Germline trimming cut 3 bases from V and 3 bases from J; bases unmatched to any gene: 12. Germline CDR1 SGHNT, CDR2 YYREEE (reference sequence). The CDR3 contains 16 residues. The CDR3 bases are TGTGCCAGCAGCTCAGGGTGGGGACAGCGGCTCTACGAGCAGTACTTC. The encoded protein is CASSSGWGQRLYEQYF.

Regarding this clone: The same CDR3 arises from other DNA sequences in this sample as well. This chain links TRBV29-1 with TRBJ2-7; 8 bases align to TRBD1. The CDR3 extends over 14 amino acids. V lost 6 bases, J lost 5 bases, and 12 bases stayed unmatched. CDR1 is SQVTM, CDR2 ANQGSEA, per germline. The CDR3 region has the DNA TGCAGCGTCCCAATGACAGGGGTTAGGGACGAGCAGTACTTC. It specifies CSVPMTGVRDEQYF.

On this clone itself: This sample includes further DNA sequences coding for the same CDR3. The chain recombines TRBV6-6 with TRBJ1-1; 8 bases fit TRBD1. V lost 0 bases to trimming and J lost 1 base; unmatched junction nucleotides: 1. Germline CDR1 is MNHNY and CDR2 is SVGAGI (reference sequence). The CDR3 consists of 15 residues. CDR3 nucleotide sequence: TGTGCCAGCAGTTACTCCGGACAGGGGAACACTGAAGCTTTCTTT. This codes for CASSYSGQGNTEAFF.

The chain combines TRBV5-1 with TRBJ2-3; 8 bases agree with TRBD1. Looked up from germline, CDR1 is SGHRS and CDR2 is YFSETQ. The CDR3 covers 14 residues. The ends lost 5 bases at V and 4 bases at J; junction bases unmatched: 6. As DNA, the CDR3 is TGCGCCAGCAGAAAGACAGGGGATGCAGATACGCAGTATTTT. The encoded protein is CASRKTGDADTQYF. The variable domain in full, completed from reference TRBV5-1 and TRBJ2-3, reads KAGVTQTPRYLIKTRGQQVTLSCSPISGHRSVSWYQQTPGQGLQFLFEYFSETQRNKGNFPGRFSGRQFSNSRSEMNVSTLELGDSALYLCASRKTGDADTQYFGPGTRLTVL.

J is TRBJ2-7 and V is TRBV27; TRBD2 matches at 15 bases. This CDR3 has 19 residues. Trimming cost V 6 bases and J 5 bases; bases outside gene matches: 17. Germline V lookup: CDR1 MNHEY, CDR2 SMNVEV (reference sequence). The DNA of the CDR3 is TGTGCCAGCAGACCTAGGGAGGGACTAGCGGGAGGAATTGTCCACGAGCAGTACTTC. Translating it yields CASRPREGLAGGIVHEQYF.

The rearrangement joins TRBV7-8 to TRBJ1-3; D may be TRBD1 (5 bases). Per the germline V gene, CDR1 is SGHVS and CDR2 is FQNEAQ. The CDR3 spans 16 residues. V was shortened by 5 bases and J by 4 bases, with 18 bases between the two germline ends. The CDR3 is CASSKTSGLGGNTIYF. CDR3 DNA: TGTGCCAGCAGCAAGACATCGGGACTCGGAGGAAACACCATATATTTT.

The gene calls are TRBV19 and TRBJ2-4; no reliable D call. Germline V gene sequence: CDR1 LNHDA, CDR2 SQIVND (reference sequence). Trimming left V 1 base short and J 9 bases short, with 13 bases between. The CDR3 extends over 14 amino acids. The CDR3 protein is CASSIGGLIAIQYF. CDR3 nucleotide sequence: TGTGCCAGTAGTATAGGAGGCCTGATCGCCATTCAGTACTTC.

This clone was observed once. In nucleotides, the CDR3 is TGTGCCAGCACCAACCAAAACCTAAAGCGGGACTCCTACGAGCAGTACTTC. This sequence encodes CASTNQNLKRDSYEQYF. The V call is TRBV12-1, the J call TRBJ2-7; the table's D call TRBD2 went unverified against the DNA. TRBV12-1 is a pseudogene. The CDR3 sequence is 17 residues long.

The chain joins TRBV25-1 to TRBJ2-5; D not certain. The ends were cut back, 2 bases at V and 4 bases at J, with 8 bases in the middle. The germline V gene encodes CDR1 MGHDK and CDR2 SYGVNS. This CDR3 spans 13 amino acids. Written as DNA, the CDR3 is TGTGCCAGCAGTGAAGAAGTGCGAGAGACCCAGTACTTC. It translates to CASSEEVRETQYF.

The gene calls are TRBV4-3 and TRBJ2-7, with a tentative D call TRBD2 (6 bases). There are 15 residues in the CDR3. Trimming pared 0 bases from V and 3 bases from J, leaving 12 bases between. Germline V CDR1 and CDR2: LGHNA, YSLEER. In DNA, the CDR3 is TGCGCCAGCAGCCAAGATCGATGGCGGGGCTACGAGCAGTACTTC. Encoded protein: CASSQDRWRGYEQYF.

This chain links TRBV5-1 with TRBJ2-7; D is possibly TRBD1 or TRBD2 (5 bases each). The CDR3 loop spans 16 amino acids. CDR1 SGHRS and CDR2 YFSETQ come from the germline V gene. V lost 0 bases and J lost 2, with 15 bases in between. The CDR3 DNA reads TGCGCCAGCAGCTTGGGCTTAACGGGGACCACCTACGAGCAGTACTTC. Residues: CASSLGLTGTTYEQYF.

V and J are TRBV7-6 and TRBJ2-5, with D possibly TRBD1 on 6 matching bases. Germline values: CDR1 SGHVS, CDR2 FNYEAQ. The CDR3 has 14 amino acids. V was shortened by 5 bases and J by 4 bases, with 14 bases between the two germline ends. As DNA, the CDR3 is TGTGCCAGCAGCAACCGACAGGTCACAGAGACCCAGTACTTC. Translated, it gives CASSNRQVTETQYF.

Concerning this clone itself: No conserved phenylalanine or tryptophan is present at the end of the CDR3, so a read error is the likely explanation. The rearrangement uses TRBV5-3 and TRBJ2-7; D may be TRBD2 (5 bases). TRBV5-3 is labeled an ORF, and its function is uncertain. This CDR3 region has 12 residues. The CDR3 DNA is TGTGCCAGCAGCTTGGGAGCGTACGAGCAGTACTCC. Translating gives CASSLGAYEQYS.

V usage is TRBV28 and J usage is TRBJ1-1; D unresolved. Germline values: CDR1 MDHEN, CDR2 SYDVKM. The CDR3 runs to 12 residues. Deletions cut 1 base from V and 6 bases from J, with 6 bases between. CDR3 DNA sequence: TGTGCCAGCAGTTTATCCTCTCCTGAAGCTTTCTTT. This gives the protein CASSLSSPEAFF.

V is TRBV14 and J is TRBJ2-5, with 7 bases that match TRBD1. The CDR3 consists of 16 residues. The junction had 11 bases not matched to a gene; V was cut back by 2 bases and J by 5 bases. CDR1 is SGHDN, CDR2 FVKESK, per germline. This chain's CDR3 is CASSQQLTGLRETQYF. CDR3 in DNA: TGTGCCAGCAGCCAACAACTGACAGGGTTGAGGGAGACCCAGTACTTC. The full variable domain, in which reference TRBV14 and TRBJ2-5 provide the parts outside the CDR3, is EAGVTQFPSHSVIEKGQTVTLRCDPISGHDNLYWYRRVMGKEIKFLLHFVKESKQDESGMPNNRFLAERTGGTYSTLKVQPAELEDSGVYFCASSQQLTGLRETQYFGPGTRLLVL.